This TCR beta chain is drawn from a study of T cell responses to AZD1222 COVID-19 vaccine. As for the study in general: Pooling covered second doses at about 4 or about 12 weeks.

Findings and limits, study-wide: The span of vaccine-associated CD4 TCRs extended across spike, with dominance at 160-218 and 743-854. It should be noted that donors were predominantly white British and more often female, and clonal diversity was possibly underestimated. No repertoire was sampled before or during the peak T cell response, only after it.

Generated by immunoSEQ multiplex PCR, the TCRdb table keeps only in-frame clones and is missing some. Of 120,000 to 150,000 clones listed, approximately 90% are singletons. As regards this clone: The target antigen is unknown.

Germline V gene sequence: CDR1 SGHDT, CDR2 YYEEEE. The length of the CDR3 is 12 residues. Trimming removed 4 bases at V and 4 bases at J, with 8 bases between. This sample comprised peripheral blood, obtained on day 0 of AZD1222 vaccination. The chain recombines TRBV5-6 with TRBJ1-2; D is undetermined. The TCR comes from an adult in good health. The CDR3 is CASSTWSYGYTF. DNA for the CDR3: TGTGCCAGCAGCACGTGGTCCTATGGCTACACCTTC. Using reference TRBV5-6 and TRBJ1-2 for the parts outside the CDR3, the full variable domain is DAGVTQSPTHLIKTRGQQVTLRCSPKSGHDTVSWYQQALGQGPQFIFQYYEEEERQRGNFPDRFSGHQFPNYSSELNVNALLLGDSALYLCASSTWSYGYTFGSGTRLTVV.